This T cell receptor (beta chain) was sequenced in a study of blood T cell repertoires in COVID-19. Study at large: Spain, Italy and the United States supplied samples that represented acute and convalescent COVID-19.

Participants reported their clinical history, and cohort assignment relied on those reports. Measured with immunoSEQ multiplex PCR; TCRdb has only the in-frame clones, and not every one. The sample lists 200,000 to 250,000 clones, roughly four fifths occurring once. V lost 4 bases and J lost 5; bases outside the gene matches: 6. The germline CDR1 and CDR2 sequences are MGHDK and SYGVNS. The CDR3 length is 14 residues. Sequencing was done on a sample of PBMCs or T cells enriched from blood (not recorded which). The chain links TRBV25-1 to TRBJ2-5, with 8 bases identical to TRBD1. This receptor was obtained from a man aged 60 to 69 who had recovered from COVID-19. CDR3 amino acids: CASSVQGVRETQYF. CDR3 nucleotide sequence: TGTGCCAGCAGTGTACAGGGGGTTCGGGAGACCCAGTACTTC. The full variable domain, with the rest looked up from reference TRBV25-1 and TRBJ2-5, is EADIYQTPRYLVIGTGKKITLECSQTMGHDKMYWYQQDPGMELHLIHYSYGVNSTEKGDLSSESTVSRIRTEHFPLTLESARPSHTSQYLCASSVQGVRETQYFGPGTRLLVL.